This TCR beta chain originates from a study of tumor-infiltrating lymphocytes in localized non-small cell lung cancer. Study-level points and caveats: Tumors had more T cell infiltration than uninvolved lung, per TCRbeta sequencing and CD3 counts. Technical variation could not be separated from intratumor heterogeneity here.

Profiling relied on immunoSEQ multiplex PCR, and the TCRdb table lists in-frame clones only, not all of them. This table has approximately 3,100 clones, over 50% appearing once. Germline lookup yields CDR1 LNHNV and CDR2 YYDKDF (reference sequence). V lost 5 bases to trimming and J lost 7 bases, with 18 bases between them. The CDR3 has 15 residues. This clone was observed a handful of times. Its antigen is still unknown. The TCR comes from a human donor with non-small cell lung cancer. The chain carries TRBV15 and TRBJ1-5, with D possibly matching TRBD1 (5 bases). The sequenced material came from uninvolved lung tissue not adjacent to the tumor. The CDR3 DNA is TGTGCCACCAGCTTGACTTCGGGGGGTAAACAGCCCCAGCATTTT. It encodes CATSLTSGGKQPQHF.